A single count supports the clone carrying this T cell receptor (beta chain). The antigen remains undetermined. The source of the sample is a study of shared clonotypes between healthy human individuals. Whole-study findings and limits: Clonotype sharing across four donors was observed for approximately 5% of naive CD4 clonotypes.

The CDR3 totals 17 residues. Germline V gives CDR1 SGHDT, CDR2 YYEEEE. V lost 1 base to trimming and J lost 2 bases, with 17 bases between them. Sequencing was performed with immunoSEQ multiplex PCR; in TCRdb, only in-frame clones are kept and a portion is missing. The data contain 90,000 to 120,000 clones, 68% of them seen just once; the ten biggest clones take up around 24%. The CD8 memory fraction combined CD45RO+ cells with TemRA cells (CCR7-negative CD45RA+). The clonotype originates from a woman between 25 and 40 years old in good health. This chain joins TRBV5-6 and TRBJ2-3; possibly TRBD1 for D (5 bases). Sequencing used memory CD8+ T cells sorted from blood. The subset here: CD45RO+ cells pooled with CCR7-negative TemRA cells. CDR3 nucleotide sequence: TGTGCCAGCAGCTTGCTCTGGACACCGAAGATCACAGATACGCAGTATTTT. This sequence encodes CASSLLWTPKITDTQYF.